Listed below are T cell receptor beta chains from one sample, sequenced in a study of shared clonotypes between healthy human individuals. Assay: immunoSEQ multiplex PCR; the TCRdb copy retains only in-frame clones and omits some. The data show millions of clones, about 92% seen once. Source material: naive CD4+ T cells sorted from blood. These receptor sequences come from a man aged 18 to 30 in good health. Each CDR3 is given without its conserved first and last residue.

v_gene	CDR3aa
TRBV6-6	ASSSTSTGGFYEQY
TRBV5-4	ASSLGGRQIAGGSYEQY
TRBV27	ASRSFLGGFADTQY
TRBV5-1	ASTKPSDTQY
TRBV6-4	ASAVDSGNQPQH
TRBV5-1	ASSLEAGSSYNEQF
TRBV30	AWSVSRTHGASGGAGDTQY
TRBV2	ASRVTGVVTGELF
TRBV28	ASSAGAMNTEAF
TRBV10-3	AISAGTSGINYNEQF
TRBV29-1	SVEDHYRANTGELF
TRBV7-9	ASSPRTITGELF